The rows below give T cell receptor beta chains drawn from one sample of a study of CD8 T cells in ankylosing spondylitis. Each CDR3 protein is one row after TCRdb ran MiXCR on the 5' RACE reads. The repertoire has roughly 120,000 distinct CDR3 sequences, around 7% of them found once; the top ten carry 9% to 15%. Input material: blood, either unsorted or a sorted T cell fraction (not recorded which). Receptors were obtained from a male donor with ankylosing spondylitis or in good health (not recorded which). CDR3s leave out the opening cysteine and the closing phenylalanine or tryptophan.

j_call | v_call | cdr3_aa
TRBJ2-7 | TRBV7-3 | ASSPTLGLGEQY
TRBJ1-6 | TRBV20-1 | SAITAGGSSPLH
TRBJ2-2 | TRBV5-1 | ASTATLNTGELF
TRBJ2-5 | TRBV7-7 | ASSLVGFQETQY
TRBJ2-2 | TRBV28 | ASSFGGELF
TRBJ1-3 | TRBV29-1 | SVEDGGGNTIY
TRBJ2-7 | TRBV7-9 | ASSSAGTGVYEQY
TRBJ1-6 | TRBV7-2 | ASRWGQGDSPLH
TRBJ1-5 | TRBV10-3 | AISGGQGENQPQH
TRBJ2-1 | TRBV7-6 | ASSLATRDNGAPSYNEQF
TRBJ2-7 | TRBV20-1 | SARGGLAGTSSYEQY
TRBJ2-3 | TRBV29-1 | SVEPRTGGYTDTQY
TRBJ2-7 | TRBV12-3/TRBV12-4 | ASSPTGFNEQY
TRBJ2-5 | TRBV20-1 | SARVENWASAQETQY
TRBJ1-5 | TRBV6-2/TRBV6-3 | ASSPAQGADQPQH
TRBJ2-1 | TRBV5-1 | ASSLGAVNEQF
TRBJ2-7 | TRBV7-2 | ASSLRREGEQY
TRBJ1-2 | TRBV5-1 | ASSLGQDGSYT
TRBJ2-1 | TRBV2 | ASSRDWRNEQF
TRBJ2-1 | TRBV7-9 | ASSSLGQGPNEQF